These 27 T cell receptor beta chains were sequenced from one sample in a study of response to subunit inactivated influenza vaccine. TCRdb re-derived calls from the RT-PCR reads in MiXCR, one entry per CDR3 protein. The sample has roughly 190,000 distinct CDR3 sequences; about 12% are singletons. These data are also associated with another study on T cells expressing NK-cell markers. That source notes: The authors made TCR beta cDNA libraries by 5'RACE template switching. This switching added a universal primer site and UMIs.

Sequenced material: CD8+ T cells sorted from PBMCs, taken about 11 days after vaccination. These receptor sequences come from a man aged 50 or older who received an inactivated influenza vaccine.

This clonotype turned up a few times. The chain has TRBV11-2 and TRBJ1-2; the D gene is possibly TRBD1 (5 bases). Trimming took 5 bases from V and 8 from J, leaving 21 bases between them. Germline V CDR1 and CDR2: SGHAT, FQNNGV. CDR3 length: 15 amino acids. CDR3 nucleotides: TGTGCCAGCAGCCATTTCCGGGACGTCCGGTTGGGCTACACCTTC. Translation gives CASSHFRDVRLGYTF.

This clonotype occurred a few times. This rearrangement joins TRBV3-1 to TRBJ1-5; D gene ambiguous. Trimming cost V 1 base and J 0 bases, with 16 bases left between them. Germline V gene lookup returns CDR1 LGHDT and CDR2 YNNKEL (reference sequence). The CDR3 contains 18 residues. The CDR3 sequence is CASSQAVWGRYSNQPQHF. CDR3 sequence (DNA): TGTGCCAGCAGCCAAGCTGTATGGGGTCGGTATAGCAATCAGCCCCAGCATTTT.

The V gene is TRBV9, the J gene TRBJ2-7; 8 nucleotides match TRBD1. Losses at the gene ends were 0 bases for V and 3 bases for J; bases not matched to a gene: 5. The germline V gene encodes CDR1 SGDLS and CDR2 YYNGEE. The CDR3 runs to 15 residues. CDR3: CASSVDPGGLYEQYF. In nucleotides, the CDR3 is TGTGCCAGCAGCGTAGACCCAGGGGGCCTCTACGAGCAGTACTTC.

V and J are TRBV4-3 and TRBJ2-1; D is possibly TRBD1 (7 bases). V lost 4 bases and J 4 bases, leaving 17 bases between the germline ends. CDR1 and CDR2 (germline): LGHNA, YSLEER. The CDR3 extends over 16 amino acids. The CDR3 loop is CASSPQGGYPYNEQFF. DNA of the CDR3: TGCGCCAGCAGCCCCCAGGGGGGTTACCCTTACAATGAGCAGTTCTTC.

The chain employs TRBV5-1 and TRBJ1-2; 8 bases are a match to TRBD1. This CDR3 region has 16 residues. Germline-derived CDR1 and CDR2 are SGHRS and YFSETQ. The V gene end was trimmed by 2 bases and the J gene end by 4 bases; junction bases not matched to a gene: 10. The CDR3 loop reads CASSLTLTGDIYGYTF. CDR3 DNA: TGCGCCAGCAGCTTAACTTTGACAGGGGATATCTATGGCTACACCTTC. The variable domain in full, completed from reference TRBV5-1 and TRBJ1-2, reads KAGVTQTPRYLIKTRGQQVTLSCSPISGHRSVSWYQQTPGQGLQFLFEYFSETQRNKGNFPGRFSGRQFSNSRSEMNVSTLELGDSALYLCASSLTLTGDIYGYTFGSGTRLTVV.

This clonotype was counted only a few times. This sequence joins TRBV9 and TRBJ2-1, with 9 positions matching TRBD2. Trimming cost V 0 bases and J 7 bases; bases outside gene matches: 11. Germline-derived CDR1 and CDR2 are SGDLS and YYNGEE. The CDR3 is made up of 17 amino acids. Here the CDR3 DNA reads TGTGCCAGCAGCGTAGTCTCTACTAGCGGGCCCCTGAATGAGCAGTTCTTC. Protein sequence: CASSVVSTSGPLNEQFF.

The V call is TRBV7-9, the J call TRBJ2-3; D not resolved. Trimming shortened V by 1 base and J by 4 bases, and 6 bases separated the two germline ends. This CDR3 is 13 amino acids long. The germline V gene encodes CDR1 SEHNR and CDR2 FQNEAQ (reference sequence). The CDR3 region is CASSLGPADTQYF. CDR3 DNA: TGTGCCAGCAGCTTAGGGCCTGCAGATACGCAGTATTTT.

In its sample, this clonotype was seen a few times. The chain combines TRBV6-5 with TRBJ1-2, with D possibly being TRBD1 (5 bases). Per the germline V gene, CDR1 is MNHEY and CDR2 is SVGAGI. V lost 0 bases and J 8 bases, leaving 10 bases between the germline ends. This CDR3 has 13 amino acids. The CDR3 sequence is CASSYSGTRGYTF. The CDR3 DNA reads as TGTGCCAGCAGTTACTCGGGGACGCGGGGCTACACCTTC.

This clonotype was found a few times. The gene calls are TRBV20-1 and TRBJ2-1; no definite D call. The CDR3 loop spans 15 amino acids. Trimming shortened V by 0 bases and J by 0 bases, and 9 bases separated the two germline ends. Germline V gene sequence: CDR1 DFQATT, CDR2 SNEGSKA (reference sequence). CDR3: CSARDLQDSYNEQFF. In nucleotides, the CDR3 is TGCAGTGCTAGAGATCTCCAAGACTCCTACAATGAGCAGTTCTTC.

This clonotype was recorded many times. The chain carries TRBV4-3 and TRBJ1-2; possible D gene TRBD1, 6 bases. V lost 0 bases and J 7 bases, leaving 21 bases between the germline ends. The CDR3 extends over 17 amino acids. The germline V gene encodes CDR1 LGHNA and CDR2 YSLEER. CDR3 loop: CASSQDRPGGGRGGYTF. The CDR3, as DNA: TGCGCCAGCAGCCAAGATCGTCCCGGCGGGGGCAGAGGTGGCTACACCTTC.

V usage is TRBV6-2 or TRBV6-3 and J usage is TRBJ2-7; 9 bases fit TRBD2. In germline, CDR1 is MNHEY, CDR2 SVGEGT. V was clipped by 6 bases and J by 2 bases; unmatched bases: 8. This CDR3 has 15 amino acids. The CDR3, as DNA: TGTGCCAGCAGCGATAGCGGGAGAGGGACCTACGAGCAGTACTTC. Protein product: CASSDSGRGTYEQYF.

This clonotype was detected ten times or more. This rearrangement joins TRBV3-1 to TRBJ2-7; TRBD2 matches 13 bases. V lost 4 bases to trimming and J lost 3 bases; unmatched junction nucleotides: 3. Germline V lookup: CDR1 LGHDT, CDR2 YNNKEL (reference sequence). The CDR3 sequence is 15 residues long. The CDR3 is CASSLGLAGVYEQYF. Here the CDR3 DNA reads TGTGCCAGCAGCCTCGGACTAGCGGGAGTCTACGAGCAGTACTTC.

This clonotype was counted a few times. This chain uses TRBV7-2 with TRBJ2-7; the match to TRBD2 covers 8 bases. The junction had 7 bases not matched to a gene; V was cut back by 2 bases and J by 4 bases. Looked up from germline, CDR1 is SGHTA and CDR2 is FQGNSA. The CDR3 is 15 amino acids. CDR3 protein: CASSLFGSGDYEQYF. CDR3 DNA: TGTGCCAGCAGCTTATTTGGTAGCGGGGATTACGAGCAGTACTTC.

This clonotype was observed at least ten times. The chain has TRBV7-9 and TRBJ2-3; either TRBD1 or TRBD2 may fit D (5 bases each). Trimming took 2 bases from V and 4 from J, leaving 13 bases between them. The CDR3 sequence is 15 residues long. Germline V gene sequence: CDR1 SEHNR, CDR2 FQNEAQ (reference sequence). The CDR3 DNA reads TGTGCCAGCAGCTTATTGGCGATGGGGGCAGATACGCAGTATTTT. Translated, it gives CASSLLAMGADTQYF.

J is TRBJ1-3 and V is TRBV29-1, with D unresolved. Germline CDR1 and CDR2: SQVTM and ANQGSEA. V gave up 6 bases and J gave up 0 bases, with 12 bases separating them. The CDR3 is made up of 14 amino acids. The CDR3 region is CSVDGANSGNTIYF. Here the CDR3 DNA reads TGCAGCGTAGACGGAGCGAACTCTGGAAACACCATATATTTT. The full variable domain, completed using reference TRBV29-1 and TRBJ1-3, is SAVISQKPSRDICQRGTSLTIQCQVDSQVTMMFWYRQQPGQSLTLIATANQGSEATYESGFVIDKFPISRPNLTFSTLTVSNMSPEDSSIYLCSVDGANSGNTIYFGEGSWLTVV.

The chain joins TRBV5-8 to TRBJ2-7; TRBD2 might be the D (5 bases). CDR1 is SGHTS and CDR2 is YDEGEE in the germline V gene. The CDR3 contains 13 residues. Trimming pared 7 bases from V and 0 bases from J, leaving 11 bases between. In DNA, the CDR3 is TGTGCCAGCGGACTCAGATACTCCTACGAGCAGTACTTC. Translation: CASGLRYSYEQYF.

The sample holds many counts of this clonotype. The gene calls are TRBV4-3 and TRBJ2-2, with D uncertain. Germline values: CDR1 LGHNA, CDR2 YSLEER. The CDR3 totals 16 residues. V dropped 1 base and J dropped 4 bases, with 13 bases sitting between them. The CDR3 DNA reads as TGCGCCAGCAGCCAAGTACCAGGTGCTGCCACCGGGGAGCTGTTTTTT. Translation gives CASSQVPGAATGELFF.

The chain combines TRBV10-3 with TRBJ2-3; D possibly corresponds to TRBD1 (5 bases). V lost 4 bases to trimming and J lost 2 bases, with 19 bases between them. CDR3 length: 17 amino acids. CDR1 and CDR2 (germline): ENHRY, SYGVKD. The CDR3 coding sequence is TGTGCCATCAGTGCAGCCGGGCAGGGATCTTCCACAGATACGCAGTATTTT. This translates into CAISAAGQGSSTDTQYF.

V is TRBV28 and J is TRBJ2-7; 9 nucleotides line up with TRBD2. Germline trimming cut 7 bases from V and 4 bases from J; bases unmatched to any gene: 11. The CDR3 totals 15 residues. Germline V gene data show CDR1 as MDHEN and CDR2 as SYDVKM. This chain's CDR3 is CASTQVAGVSYEQYF. Here the CDR3 DNA reads TGTGCCAGCACGCAAGTAGCGGGAGTCTCATACGAGCAGTACTTC.

Comments on this clonotype: Being one base from a much bigger clone, this may be a read error. The chain employs TRBV15 and TRBJ2-5, with D perhaps matching TRBD1 or TRBD2 (5 bases each). Between the trimmed V and J ends, which lost 3 bases and 1 base, there was a span of 12 bases. CDR3 length equals 15 residues. The germline V gene encodes CDR1 LNHNV and CDR2 YYDKDF (reference sequence). The CDR3 DNA follows: TGTGCCACCAGCAGGGACGACGGGGCCCAAGAGACCCAGTACTTC. Translated, it gives CATSRDDGAQETQYF. The full variable domain, rest sourced from reference TRBV15 and TRBJ2-5, is DAMVIQNPRYQVTQFGKPVTLSCSQTLNHNVMYWYQQKSSQAPKLLFHYYDKDFNNEADTPDNFQSRRPNTSFCFLDIRSPGLGDTAMYLCATSRDDGAQETQYFGPGTRLLVL.

The chain links TRBV29-1 to TRBJ1-2, with D unresolved. V was cut by 3 bases and J by 3 bases, with 11 bases left in between. CDR3 size: 13 residues. Germline-derived CDR1 and CDR2 are SQVTM and ANQGSEA. CDR3 residues: CSVEKGADYGYTF. The CDR3 DNA reads TGCAGCGTTGAGAAAGGAGCGGACTATGGCTACACCTTC.

This clonotype was recorded a few times. The chain couples TRBV28 to TRBJ2-5; D is uncertain. CDR3 length equals 14 residues. The V gene lost 3 bases and the J gene lost 1 base, with 9 bases spanning the gap. In germline, CDR1 is MDHEN, CDR2 SYDVKM. The CDR3 coding sequence is TGTGCCAGCAGTTTGAATGGCGGCCAAGAGACCCAGTACTTC. Amino acids: CASSLNGGQETQYF.

This clonotype occurred many times. The rearrangement links TRBV5-6 to TRBJ2-7; no reliable D call. This CDR3 contains 12 residues. Deletions cut 3 bases from V and 3 bases from J, with 7 bases between. Germline V CDR1 and CDR2: SGHDT, YYEEEE. The CDR3 DNA reads TGTGCCAGCAGCTCACTGAACTACGAGCAGTACTTC. Amino acids: CASSSLNYEQYF. Full variable domain (rest looked up from reference TRBV5-6 and TRBJ2-7): DAGVTQSPTHLIKTRGQQVTLRCSPKSGHDTVSWYQQALGQGPQFIFQYYEEEERQRGNFPDRFSGHQFPNYSSELNVNALLLGDSALYLCASSSLNYEQYFGPGTRLTVT.

V gene TRBV13 combines with J gene TRBJ2-1, with D possibly being TRBD2 (7 bases). Looked up from germline, CDR1 is PRHDT and CDR2 is FYEKMQ (reference sequence). CDR3 length: 16 residues. Trimming left V 3 bases short and J 6 bases short, with 18 bases between. CDR3 region: CASSLLGGGLLNEQFF. CDR3 nucleotides: TGTGCCAGCAGCTTGCTGGGGGGGGGCCTCCTCAATGAGCAGTTCTTC.

This chain uses TRBV12-3 or TRBV12-4 with TRBJ1-1; tentative D call: TRBD1 (6 bases). The V end was cut by 6 bases, the J end by 4 bases, with 15 bases between. The CDR3 is 14 residues long. The CDR3, as DNA: TGTGCCAGCAGGCCCGGCACAGGGCCCACTGAAGCTTTCTTT. The encoded protein is CASRPGTGPTEAFF.

V and J are TRBV5-1 and TRBJ2-7, with 9 bases aligning to TRBD1. Germline CDR1 SGHRS, CDR2 YFSETQ. This CDR3 region has 13 residues. The J segment lost 5 bases and the V segment lost 1 base, leaving 1 base of the junction unmatched. In DNA, the CDR3 is TGCGCCAGCAGCTTGACAGGGGGCAACGAGCAGTACTTC. Its translation: CASSLTGGNEQYF.

The CDR3 sequence is CASSLDAGRGYEQFF. The CDR3 DNA reads TGTGCCAGCAGCTTAGATGCAGGGAGGGGCTACGAGCAGTTCTTC. The chain joins TRBV13 to TRBJ2-1; 7 positions match TRBD2. The CDR3 length is 15 residues. Germline V lookup: CDR1 PRHDT, CDR2 FYEKMQ (reference sequence). Losses at the gene ends were 1 base for V and 10 bases for J; bases not matched to a gene: 10.